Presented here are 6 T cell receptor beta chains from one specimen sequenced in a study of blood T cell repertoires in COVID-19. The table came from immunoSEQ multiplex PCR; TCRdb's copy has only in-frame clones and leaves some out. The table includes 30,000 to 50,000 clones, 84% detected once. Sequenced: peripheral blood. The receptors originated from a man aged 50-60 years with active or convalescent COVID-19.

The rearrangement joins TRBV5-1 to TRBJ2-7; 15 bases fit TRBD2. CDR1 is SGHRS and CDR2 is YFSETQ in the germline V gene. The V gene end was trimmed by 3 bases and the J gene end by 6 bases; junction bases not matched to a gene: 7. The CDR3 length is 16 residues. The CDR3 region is CASSSGLAGGTGEQYF. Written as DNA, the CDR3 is TGCGCCAGCAGCTCGGGACTAGCGGGGGGAACGGGCGAGCAGTACTTC.

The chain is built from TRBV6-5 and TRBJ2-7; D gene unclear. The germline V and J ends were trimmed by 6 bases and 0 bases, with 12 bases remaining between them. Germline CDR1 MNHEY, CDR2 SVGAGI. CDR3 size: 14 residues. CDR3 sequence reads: CASRGSHSSYEQYF. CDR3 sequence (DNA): TGTGCCAGCAGAGGATCTCACAGCTCCTACGAGCAGTACTTC.

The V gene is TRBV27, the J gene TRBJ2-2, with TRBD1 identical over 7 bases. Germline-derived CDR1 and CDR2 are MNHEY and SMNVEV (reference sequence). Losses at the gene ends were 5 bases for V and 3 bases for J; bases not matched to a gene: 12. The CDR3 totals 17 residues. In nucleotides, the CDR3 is TGTGCCAGCAGTGCATACAGGGGAATGCTTGACACCGGGGAGCTGTTTTTT. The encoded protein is CASSAYRGMLDTGELFF.

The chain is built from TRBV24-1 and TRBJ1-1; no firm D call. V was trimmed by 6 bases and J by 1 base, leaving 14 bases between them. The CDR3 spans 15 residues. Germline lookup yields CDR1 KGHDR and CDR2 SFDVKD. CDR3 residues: CATSSPRAGNTEAFF. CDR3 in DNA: TGTGCCACCAGTTCTCCCCGCGCGGGGAACACTGAAGCTTTCTTT.

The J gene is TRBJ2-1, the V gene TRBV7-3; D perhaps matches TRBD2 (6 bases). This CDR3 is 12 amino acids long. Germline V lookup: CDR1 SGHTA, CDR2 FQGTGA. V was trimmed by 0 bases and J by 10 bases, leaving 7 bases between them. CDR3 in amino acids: CASSLTGGEQFF. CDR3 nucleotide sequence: TGTGCCAGCAGCTTAACTGGGGGGGAGCAGTTCTTC.

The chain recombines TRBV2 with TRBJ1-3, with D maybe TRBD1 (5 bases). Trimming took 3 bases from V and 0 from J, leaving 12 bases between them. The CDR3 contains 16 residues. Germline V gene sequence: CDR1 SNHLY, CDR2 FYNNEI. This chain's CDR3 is CASSDRQLSSGNTIYF. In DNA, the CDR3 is TGTGCCAGCAGTGACAGACAGTTGAGCTCTGGAAACACCATATATTTT.